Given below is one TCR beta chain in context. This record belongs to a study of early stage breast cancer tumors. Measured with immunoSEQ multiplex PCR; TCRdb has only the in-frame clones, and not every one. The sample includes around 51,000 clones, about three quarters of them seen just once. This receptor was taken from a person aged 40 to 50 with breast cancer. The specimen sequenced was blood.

The CDR3 protein is CASSRGGLAGPSSYEQYF. The CDR3 bases are TGTGCCAGCAGCCGAGGGGGTCTAGCGGGACCCAGCTCCTACGAGCAGTACTTC. V gene TRBV5-4 combines with J gene TRBJ2-7; 9 positions agree with TRBD2. Per germline, CDR1 SGHNT and CDR2 YYREEE (reference sequence). V lost 4 bases and J lost 0; bases outside the gene matches: 14. The length of the CDR3 is 18 residues.